A single sample gave rise to the 5 T cell receptor beta chains below, sequenced in a study of blood T cell repertoires in COVID-19. Sequencing used immunoSEQ multiplex PCR; TCRdb keeps in-frame clones, though not all of them. Among approximately 220,000 clones listed, 70% to 90% were seen once. The sample comprised peripheral blood. These receptors all stem from a woman of 80 years or more with acute or convalescent COVID-19.

This clone was detected only a few times. The J gene is TRBJ2-1, the V gene TRBV4-2; tentative D call: TRBD1 (5 bases). V dropped 4 bases and J dropped 6 bases, with 16 bases sitting between them. The germline CDR1 and CDR2 sequences are LGHNA and YNFKEQ. This CDR3 is built from 15 residues. Written as DNA, the CDR3 is TGTGCCAGCAGCCCCTTCATAGGGGTCGGCAATGAGCAGTTCTTC. Its protein product is CASSPFIGVGNEQFF.

This clone was detected once. The V call is TRBV27, the J call TRBJ2-2; 7 nucleotides match TRBD1. Germline trimming cut 7 bases from V and 1 base from J; bases unmatched to any gene: 3. The CDR3 runs to 14 residues. Germline V gene sequence: CDR1 MNHEY, CDR2 SMNVEV (reference sequence). The CDR3 loop is CASKRTGNTGELFF. The CDR3 nucleotides are TGTGCCAGCAAGCGGACAGGGAACACCGGGGAGCTGTTTTTT.

J is TRBJ2-1 and V is TRBV7-9; TRBD2 aligns across 7 bases. Per the germline V gene, CDR1 is SEHNR and CDR2 is FQNEAQ (reference sequence). V trimming: 6 bases; J trimming: 7 bases; junction bases outside the gene matches: 9. This CDR3 is 14 amino acids long. CDR3 coding DNA: TGTGCCAGCAGGTCCTCGGGAGGAACGAATGAGCAGTTCTTC. The encoded protein is CASRSSGGTNEQFF.

The CDR3 nucleotides are TGTGCCATCAGGTCGGACAGGGGAAGCTCCTACGAGCAGTACTTC. Amino acid sequence: CAIRSDRGSSYEQYF. The V gene is TRBV10-3, the J gene TRBJ2-7; 9 bases match TRBD1. The germline V gene has CDR1 ENHRY and CDR2 SYGVKD. CDR3 length: 15 amino acids. Trimming cost V 6 bases and J 0 bases; bases outside gene matches: 6.

This clone was counted between two and nine times. The chain employs TRBV7-2 and TRBJ2-5; 8 positions agree with TRBD1. CDR3 length equals 15 residues. V lost 3 bases to trimming and J lost 3 bases; unmatched junction nucleotides: 6. Germline V gene sequence: CDR1 SGHTA, CDR2 FQGNSA. The CDR3: CASSFDRGPEETQYF. CDR3 sequence (DNA): TGTGCCAGCAGCTTCGACAGGGGTCCGGAAGAGACCCAGTACTTC.